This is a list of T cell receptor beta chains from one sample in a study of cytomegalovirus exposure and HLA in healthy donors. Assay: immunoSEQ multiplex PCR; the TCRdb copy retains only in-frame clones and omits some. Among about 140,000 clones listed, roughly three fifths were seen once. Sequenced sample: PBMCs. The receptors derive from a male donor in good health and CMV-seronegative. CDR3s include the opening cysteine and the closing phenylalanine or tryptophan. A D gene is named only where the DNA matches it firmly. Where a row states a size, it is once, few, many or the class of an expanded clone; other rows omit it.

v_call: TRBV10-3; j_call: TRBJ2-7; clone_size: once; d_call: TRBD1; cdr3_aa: CAAGTAESYEQYF; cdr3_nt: TGTGCCGCTGGGACAGCAGAATCCTACGAGCAGTACTTC
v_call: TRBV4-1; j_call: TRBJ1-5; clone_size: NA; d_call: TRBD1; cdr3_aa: CASSQGTGFGNQPQHF; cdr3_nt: TGCGCCAGCAGCCAAGGGACAGGGTTTGGGAATCAGCCCCAGCATTTT
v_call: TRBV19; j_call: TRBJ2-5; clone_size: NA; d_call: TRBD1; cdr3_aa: CASSPGQGETQYF; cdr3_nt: TGTGCCAGTAGTCCGGGACAGGGCGAGACCCAGTACTTC
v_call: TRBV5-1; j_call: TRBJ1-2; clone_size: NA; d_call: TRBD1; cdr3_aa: CASSLDWTGSGYTF; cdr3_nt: TGCGCCAGCAGCTTGGATTGGACAGGGAGTGGCTACACCTTC
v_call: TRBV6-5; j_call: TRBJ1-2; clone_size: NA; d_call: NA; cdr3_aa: CASSYSVSLRGGYTF; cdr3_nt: TGTGCCAGCAGTTACTCGGTCTCCCTCCGAGGTGGCTACACCTTC
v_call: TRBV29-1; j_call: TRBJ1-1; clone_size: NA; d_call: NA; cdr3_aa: CSVGLGEAFF; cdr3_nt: TGCAGCGTCGGTCTAGGTGAAGCTTTCTTT
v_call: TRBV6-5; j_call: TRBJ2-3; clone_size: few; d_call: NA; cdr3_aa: CASSYAGSPDTQYF; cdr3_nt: TGTGCCAGCAGTTATGCGGGGAGCCCGGATACGCAGTATTTT
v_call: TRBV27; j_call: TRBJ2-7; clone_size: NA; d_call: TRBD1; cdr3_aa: CASSLQPPHPGTGYYEQYF; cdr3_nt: TGTGCCAGCAGTTTACAGCCCCCACACCCCGGGACAGGGTACTACGAGCAGTACTTC
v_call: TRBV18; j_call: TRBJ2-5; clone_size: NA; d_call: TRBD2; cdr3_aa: CASSLSGGAIGETQYF; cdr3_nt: TGTGCCAGCTCACTTAGCGGGGGGGCCATTGGAGAGACCCAGTACTTC
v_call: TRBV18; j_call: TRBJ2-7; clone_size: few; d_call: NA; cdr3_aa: CASSPRDGYYEQYF; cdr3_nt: TGTGCCAGCTCACCCCGGGATGGGTACTACGAGCAGTACTTC
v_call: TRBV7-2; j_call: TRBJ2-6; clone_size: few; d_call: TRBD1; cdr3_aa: CASSSQGRGANVLTF; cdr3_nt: TGTGCCAGCAGCTCACAGGGGCGGGGGGCCAACGTCCTGACTTTC
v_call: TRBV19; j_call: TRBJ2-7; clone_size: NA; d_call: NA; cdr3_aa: CASSMQGGYEQYF; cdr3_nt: TGTGCCAGTAGTATGCAGGGTGGGTACGAGCAGTACTTC
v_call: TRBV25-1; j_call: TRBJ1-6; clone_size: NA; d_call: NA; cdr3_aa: CASSESRVGNSPLHF; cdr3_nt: TGTGCCAGCAGTGAATCCCGGGTTGGGAATTCACCCCTCCACTTT
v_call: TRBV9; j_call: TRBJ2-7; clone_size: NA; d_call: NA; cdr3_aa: CASSESTGTTYEQYF; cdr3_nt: TGTGCCAGCAGCGAATCGACCGGGACAACTTACGAGCAGTACTTC
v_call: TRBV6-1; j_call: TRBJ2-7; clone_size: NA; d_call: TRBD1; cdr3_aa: CATKDRAFTYEQYF; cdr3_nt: TGTGCCACCAAAGACAGGGCTTTCACCTACGAGCAGTACTTC
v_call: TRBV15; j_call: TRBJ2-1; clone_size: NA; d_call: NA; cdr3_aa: CATSDGGSSYNEQFF; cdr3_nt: TGTGCCACCAGCGATGGAGGGAGCTCCTACAATGAGCAGTTCTTC